These 16 T cell receptor beta chains originate from one sample sequenced in a study of blood T cell repertoires in COVID-19. Some clones are missing from TCRdb's copy, which holds only in-frame ones; the method was immunoSEQ multiplex PCR. The sample yields about 110,000 clones, approximately 84% seen once. What was sequenced was peripheral blood. These receptors were taken from a man in his fifties or sixties with acute or convalescent COVID-19.

J is TRBJ1-1 and V is TRBV28; no clear D. Between the trimmed V and J ends, which lost 7 bases and 1 base, there was a span of 16 bases. Germline V gene lookup returns CDR1 MDHEN and CDR2 SYDVKM. This CDR3 spans 15 amino acids. CDR3 bases: TGTGCCAGCATCTCACCCGGGGTAGGGAACACTGAAGCTTTCTTT. Residues: CASISPGVGNTEAFF.

A note on this clone: The final CDR3 position lacks the conserved phenylalanine or tryptophan, pointing to a likely read error. It is unclear where the CDR3 begins or ends on the DNA, so no DNA is shown, and the CDR3 is as TCRdb lists it. The chain recombines TRBV13 with TRBJ1-2; TRBD1 is taken as the D call from the table, unchecked against the DNA. CDR1 and CDR2 (germline): PRHDT, FYEKMQ (reference sequence). The CDR3 has 12 amino acids, counting both end residues. The CDR3: CASSLVTGGTNL.

This clone has a count of ten or more. This rearrangement joins TRBV3-1 (or the pseudogene TRBV3-2) to TRBJ1-1; possibly TRBD1 for D (6 bases). CDR1 and CDR2 from the germline V gene are LGHDT and YNNKEL (reference sequence). Trimming took 7 bases from V and 0 from J, leaving 15 bases between them. The CDR3 is made up of 15 amino acids. This CDR3 is CASIKGDDLNTEAFF. The CDR3 bases are TGTGCCAGCATTAAGGGGGATGATTTGAACACTGAAGCTTTCTTT.

J is TRBJ1-4 and V is TRBV10-3; TRBD1 agrees at 10 bases. V shed 4 bases, J shed 7 bases, and the junction held 6 bases outside the gene matches. The CDR3 extends over 15 amino acids. In germline, CDR1 is ENHRY, CDR2 SYGVKD. The CDR3 DNA reads as TGTGCCATCAGTGTTGACAGGGGGCAAGGTGAAAAACTGTTTTTT. Translated, it gives CAISVDRGQGEKLFF.

This chain links TRBV6-5 with TRBJ2-2; possibly TRBD1 for D (6 bases). The germline CDR1 and CDR2 sequences are MNHEY and SVGAGI. The CDR3 loop spans 15 amino acids. The V gene lost 6 bases and the J gene lost 0 bases, with 11 bases spanning the gap. The CDR3 DNA is TGTGCCAGCAGACCCACAGGGACGAACACCGGGGAGCTGTTTTTT. Translation: CASRPTGTNTGELFF.

The chain combines TRBV9 with TRBJ1-4, with D uncertain. The CDR3 is made up of 13 amino acids. Trimming stripped 3 bases from V and 8 bases from J, with 11 bases between. Looked up from germline, CDR1 is SGDLS and CDR2 is YYNGEE. CDR3 sequence (DNA): TGTGCCAGCAGCGCAGGACTCGAAGAAAAACTGTTTTTT. Amino acids: CASSAGLEEKLFF.

The chain has TRBV19 and TRBJ2-1; TRBD1 matches at 9 bases. The CDR3 runs to 14 residues. From germline, CDR1 is LNHDA and CDR2 SQIVND (reference sequence). V trimming: 7 bases; J trimming: 3 bases; junction bases outside the gene matches: 4. The CDR3 reads CASKAGQGYNEQFF. The CDR3 DNA sequence: TGTGCCAGTAAGGCGGGACAGGGCTACAATGAGCAGTTCTTC.

This rearrangement joins TRBV5-5 to TRBJ1-4; D may be TRBD1 (6 bases). CDR1 SGHKS and CDR2 YYEKEE come from the germline V gene (reference sequence). Between the trimmed V and J ends, which lost 4 bases and 5 bases, there was a span of 15 bases. CDR3 size: 15 residues. The CDR3 spells CASSPGGGRNEKLFF. The CDR3 nucleotides read TGTGCCAGCAGCCCCGGGGGGGGGCGGAATGAAAAACTGTTTTTT.

This clone occurred once. The gene calls are TRBV27 and TRBJ1-2; no firm D call. The CDR3 totals 15 residues. V lost 4 bases and J lost 4, with 16 bases in between. Looked up from germline, CDR1 is MNHEY and CDR2 is SMNVEV (reference sequence). DNA for the CDR3: TGTGCCAGCAGTTCAGCGGCCAGGCGCGGCTATGGCTACACCTTC. It translates to CASSSAARRGYGYTF.

V and J are TRBV5-4 and TRBJ2-7; TRBD1 matches 10 bases. V was clipped by 5 bases and J by 1 base; unmatched bases: 9. From germline, CDR1 is SGHNT and CDR2 YYREEE (reference sequence). The CDR3 length is 16 residues. In nucleotides, the CDR3 is TGTGCCAGCAGTTCCCGGCCGGGACAGGGGTCCTACGAGCAGTACTTC. Protein sequence: CASSSRPGQGSYEQYF.

The gene calls are TRBV28 and TRBJ1-2; D gene unclear. The CDR3 is 14 residues long. Per the germline V gene, CDR1 is MDHEN and CDR2 is SYDVKM. Deletions cut 2 bases from V and 8 bases from J, with 15 bases between. The DNA for the CDR3 is TGTGCCAGCAGTTTAGCGGACTGGAAAAGCGGCTACACCTTC. Protein: CASSLADWKSGYTF.

The chain combines TRBV2 with TRBJ1-3; D gene unclear. Trimming shortened V by 4 bases and J by 2 bases, and 9 bases separated the two germline ends. Germline values: CDR1 SNHLY, CDR2 FYNNEI. CDR3 length: 14 amino acids. The CDR3 loop is CASSGTFAGNTIYF. CDR3 coding DNA: TGTGCCAGCAGTGGCACATTCGCTGGAAACACCATATATTTT. Full variable domain (rest looked up from reference TRBV2 and TRBJ1-3): EPEVTQTPSHQVTQMGQEVILRCVPISNHLYFYWYRQILGQKVEFLVSFYNNEISEKSEIFDDQFSVERPDGSNFTLKIRSTKLEDSAMYFCASSGTFAGNTIYFGEGSWLTVV.

The V and J genes are TRBV29-1 and TRBJ2-5, with 9 bases that match TRBD1. The V gene's germline CDR1 is SQVTM and CDR2 ANQGSEA. The junction had 2 bases not matched to a gene; V was cut back by 7 bases and J by 2 bases. The CDR3 covers 12 residues. For the CDR3, the DNA is TGCAGCGCCGGGACAGGGCAAGAGACCCAGTACTTC. Translation: CSAGTGQETQYF.

The table lists this clone with a count of one. The V call is TRBV30, the J call TRBJ1-2; TRBD1 matches 9 bases. The V gene's germline CDR1 is GTSNPN and CDR2 SVGIG (reference sequence). The CDR3 is made up of 13 amino acids. V shed 5 bases and J 2 bases; nucleotides not matched to a gene: 3. The DNA for the CDR3 is TGTGCCTGGCACAGGGGGCTAAACTATGGCTACACCTTC. Its protein product is CAWHRGLNYGYTF.

V usage is TRBV3-1 (or the pseudogene TRBV3-2) and J usage is TRBJ2-5; 9 bases align to TRBD2. V trimming: 1 base; J trimming: 5 bases; junction bases outside the gene matches: 17. The CDR3 is made up of 19 amino acids. Germline lookup yields CDR1 LGHDT and CDR2 YNNKEL (reference sequence). The CDR3 here is CASSQGERGGSGGRETQYF. CDR3 bases: TGTGCCAGCAGCCAAGGGGAAAGGGGAGGTAGCGGGGGTCGTGAGACCCAGTACTTC.

The chain is built from TRBV6-1 and TRBJ2-6, with TRBD1 matching 7 bases. This CDR3 has 15 amino acids. The J segment lost 4 bases and the V segment lost 3 bases, leaving 3 bases of the junction unmatched. Germline V gene lookup returns CDR1 MNHNS and CDR2 SASEGT. CDR3: CASSEQGVGANVLTF. CDR3 sequence (DNA): TGTGCCAGCAGTGAGCAGGGGGTCGGGGCCAACGTCCTGACTTTC.